This T cell receptor (beta chain) was recorded in a study of siplizumab effects on memory and regulatory T cells. CDR3 length equals 17 residues. CDR1 and CDR2 from the germline V gene are GTSNPN and SVGIG (reference sequence). V shed 3 bases and J 2 bases; nucleotides not matched to a gene: 8. The protocol was immunoSEQ multiplex PCR, while the TCRdb copy is restricted to in-frame clones and leaves out a portion. This table holds more than 95,000 clones, about 93% found once. This sequence originates from a human donor in good health. The chain combines TRBV30 with TRBJ1-6, with TRBD1 identical over 9 bases. Sequenced input: CD4+ T cells sorted from blood. The CDR3, as DNA: TGTGCCTGGAGGTCCAAAGGACAGGGGACCTATAATTCACCCCTCCACTTT. Translation gives CAWRSKGQGTYNSPLHF. Combining the CDR3 with reference TRBV30 and TRBJ1-6 gives the whole variable domain SQTIHQWPATLVQPVGSPLSLECTVEGTSNPNLYWYRQAAGRGLQLLFYSVGIGQISSEVPQNLSASRPQDRQFILSSKKLLLSDSGFYLCAWRSKGQGTYNSPLHFGNGTRLTVT.